Listed here is a single T cell receptor (beta chain). Antigen: not known. The data were obtained in a study of identical twins. Trimming at V came to 4 bases and at J to 5 bases, leaving 9 bases not matched to a gene. This CDR3 region has 15 residues. Germline V gene data show CDR1 as SGHRS and CDR2 as YFSETQ. Findings of the study overall: The authors drew conclusions from cross-sectional statistical analysis rather than following the same donors. Beta out-of-frame twin sharing showed a weaker excess.

TCRdb fed the 5' RACE reads into MiXCR, producing one record per CDR3 protein. Among 500,000 to 700,000 distinct CDR3 sequences listed, about 7.6% were seen once. All of the donors were Caucasians in good health. In addition, the sample was reused for a study of yellow fever vaccine responses in identical twins. According to that study: The T cell response to vaccination in identical twins was reportedly partly convergent and partly personalized.

This chain connects TRBV5-1 to TRBJ2-7; 10 bases map to TRBD2. The TCR sequence derives from a woman younger than 35 in good health. The sequencing sample was made of PBMCs. The CDR3 region has the DNA TGCGCCAGCAGCCCAGAGGGACTAGCGAAAAACGAGCAGTACTTC. It encodes CASSPEGLAKNEQYF.